The sequence of this T cell receptor (beta chain) was determined in a study of T cells in Graves' hyperthyroidism and ophthalmopathy. From germline, CDR1 is SGHKS and CDR2 YYEKEE (reference sequence). Deletions cut 4 bases from V and 0 bases from J, with 7 bases between. There are 13 residues in the CDR3. TCR beta CDR3 sequences were amplified from RNA transcripts. First-round RT-PCR targeting the TCR CDR3 was performed with the HTBI primer set. In TCRdb, the multiplex PCR reads were re-called with MiXCR into one record per CDR3 protein. Of under 650,000 distinct CDR3 sequences in the sample, about a sixth were seen once. This clonotype has at least ten counts. Patients were excluded for uncontrolled infection, other autoimmune disease, pregnancy or lactation. Each 10 ml fresh peripheral blood draw supplied the PBMCs.

Sequencing input: blood. V usage is TRBV5-5 and J usage is TRBJ1-1; D is undetermined. The receptor comes from a woman aged 25 to 45 with Graves' hyperthyroidism. The CDR3 reads CASSVDLNTEAFF. Here the CDR3 DNA reads TGTGCCAGCAGCGTCGACCTGAACACTGAAGCTTTCTTT.